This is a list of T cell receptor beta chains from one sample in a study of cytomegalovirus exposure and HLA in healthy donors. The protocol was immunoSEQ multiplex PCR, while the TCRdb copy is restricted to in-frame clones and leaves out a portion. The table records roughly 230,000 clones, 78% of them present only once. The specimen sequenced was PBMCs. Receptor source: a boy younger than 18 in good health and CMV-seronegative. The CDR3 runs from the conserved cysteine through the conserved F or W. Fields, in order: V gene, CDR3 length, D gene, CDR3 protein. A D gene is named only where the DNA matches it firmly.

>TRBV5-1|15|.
CASSLGQEVNEKLFF
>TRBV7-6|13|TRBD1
CASSPGQNYEQYF
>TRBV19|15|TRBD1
CASSTTGTGGTEAFF
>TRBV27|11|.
CASGEGLEAFF
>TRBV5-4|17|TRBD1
CASRPGQGGPNTGELFF
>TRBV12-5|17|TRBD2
CASGLYPRASGANEQFF
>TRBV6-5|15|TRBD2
CASSGTSESSYEQYF
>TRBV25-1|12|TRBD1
CASRQGAYEQYF
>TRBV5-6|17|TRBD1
CASSFWDRGASLYGYTF
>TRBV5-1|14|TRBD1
CASSLWTGNYGYTF